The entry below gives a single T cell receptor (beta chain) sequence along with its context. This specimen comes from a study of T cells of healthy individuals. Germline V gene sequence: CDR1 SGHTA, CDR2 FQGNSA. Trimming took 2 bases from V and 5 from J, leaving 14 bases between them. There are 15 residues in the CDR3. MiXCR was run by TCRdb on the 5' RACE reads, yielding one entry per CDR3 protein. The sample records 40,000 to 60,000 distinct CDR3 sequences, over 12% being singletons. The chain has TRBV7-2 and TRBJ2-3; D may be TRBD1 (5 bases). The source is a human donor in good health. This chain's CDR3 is CASSLRWGREDTQYF. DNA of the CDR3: TGTGCCAGCAGCTTAAGGTGGGGCAGGGAAGATACGCAGTATTTT. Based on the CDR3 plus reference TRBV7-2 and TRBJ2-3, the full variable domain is GAGVSQSPSNKVTEKGKDVELRCDPISGHTALYWYRQSLGQGLEFLIYFQGNSAPDKSGLPSDRFSAERTGGSVSTLTIQRTQQEDSAVYLCASSLRWGREDTQYFGPGTRLTVL.